One sample yielded the 7 T cell receptor beta chains listed below, sequenced in a study of blood T cell repertoires in COVID-19. Clones were sequenced by immunoSEQ multiplex PCR, and TCRdb holds only the in-frame ones, with some missing. Among over 100,000 clones listed, about 87% were seen once. Sequencing was carried out using peripheral blood. The receptors were gathered from a woman between 45 and 60 years old with acute or convalescent COVID-19.

V gene TRBV6-5 combines with J gene TRBJ1-1; D remains ambiguous. The V and J ends lost 10 bases and 1 base respectively, with 10 bases between them. This CDR3 comprises 12 residues. Germline values: CDR1 MNHEY, CDR2 SVGAGI. CDR3 nucleotides: TGTGCCACCTCTGGGCGGAACACTGAAGCTTTCTTT. Translated, it gives CATSGRNTEAFF.

The J gene is TRBJ1-1, the V gene TRBV5-1; the match to TRBD1 covers 7 bases. CDR1 and CDR2 (germline): SGHRS, YFSETQ. The CDR3 is 17 amino acids. J gave up 4 bases and V 3 bases, and 15 bases lay outside the gene matches. CDR3 nucleotides: TGCGCCAGCAGCTACAAAATTCAGGGGGGAGGTTCCACTGAAGCTTTCTTT. Its protein is CASSYKIQGGGSTEAFF.

This clone was seen once. The chain couples TRBV4-1 to TRBJ2-7, with D possibly matching TRBD2 (6 bases). This CDR3 contains 14 residues. V lost 6 bases, J lost 0 bases, and 12 bases lay in between. Germline CDR1 MGHRA, CDR2 YSYEKL. This CDR3 is CASREGLSSYEQYF. The CDR3 DNA reads TGCGCCAGCAGGGAGGGACTGAGCTCCTACGAGCAGTACTTC.

The chain employs TRBV5-1 and TRBJ1-1; the D gene is possibly TRBD1 (6 bases). Germline V lookup: CDR1 SGHRS, CDR2 YFSETQ. Trimming shortened V by 4 bases and J by 1 base, and 14 bases separated the two germline ends. The CDR3 is made up of 15 amino acids. The CDR3 loop is CASSPGGRENTEAFF. The CDR3 DNA reads TGCGCCAGCAGCCCGGGGGGCAGGGAGAACACTGAAGCTTTCTTT.

The chain is built from TRBV6-5 and TRBJ1-6; D remains ambiguous. This CDR3 is built from 14 residues. CDR1 is MNHEY, CDR2 SVGAGI, per germline. Trimming cost V 11 bases and J 9 bases, with 20 bases left between them. The CDR3 bases are TGTGCCGGCACCAACGGGGTCATCGGTTCACCCCTCCACTTT. This gives the protein CAGTNGVIGSPLHF.

The genes are TRBV4-1 and TRBJ2-1; a weak D match, TRBD2 (5 bases). This CDR3 spans 16 amino acids. The V gene's germline CDR1 is MGHRA and CDR2 YSYEKL. Trimming left V 7 bases short and J 6 bases short, with 22 bases between. The CDR3 DNA sequence: TGCGCCAGCAAAGGTCCCGGACTCCAAACCCGCAATGAGCAGTTCTTC. Protein product: CASKGPGLQTRNEQFF.

This chain uses TRBV5-1 with TRBJ2-2, with TRBD1 matching over 8 bases. The CDR3 covers 15 residues. The ends lost 3 bases at V and 1 base at J; junction bases unmatched: 2. Germline values: CDR1 SGHRS, CDR2 YFSETQ. The CDR3 sequence: CASSSGTGNTGELFF. In DNA, the CDR3 is TGCGCCAGCAGCTCCGGGACAGGGAACACCGGGGAGCTGTTTTTT. Using reference TRBV5-1 and TRBJ2-2 for the parts outside the CDR3, the full variable domain is KAGVTQTPRYLIKTRGQQVTLSCSPISGHRSVSWYQQTPGQGLQFLFEYFSETQRNKGNFPGRFSGRQFSNSRSEMNVSTLELGDSALYLCASSSGTGNTGELFFGEGSRLTVL.